Following are 31 T cell receptor beta chains from one sample sequenced in a study of T cell repertoires in cytomegalovirus infection. These receptors are not linked to any known antigen. TCRdb analysed the reads with MiXCR anew, one entry per CDR3 protein. The data show 100,000 to 120,000 distinct CDR3 sequences, around 31% seen once. Source: CD8+ T cells from cultured PBMCs, taken from culture after CMV antigen stimulation. All receptors derive from a human donor in good health (CMV status not recorded). Some clones in this sample may be carry-over from other donors' samples.

This clonotype has more than one count but fewer than ten. This CDR3 is CASNIIRGGTGELFF. In nucleotides, the CDR3 is TGTGCCAGCAACATAATTAGAGGGGGCACCGGGGAGCTGTTTTTT. The chain recombines TRBV6-5 with TRBJ2-2; maybe TRBD1 (6 bases). The V end was cut by 7 bases, the J end by 4 bases, with 16 bases between. This CDR3 region has 15 residues. Germline values: CDR1 MNHEY, CDR2 SVGAGI.

This clonotype was found many times. The chain uses TRBV12-3 or TRBV12-4 and TRBJ1-5; no clear D. CDR3 length: 16 amino acids. The V end was cut by 2 bases, the J end by 7 bases, with 18 bases between. The CDR3 is CASSLSPPELSQPQHF. In DNA, the CDR3 is TGTGCCAGCAGTTTAAGCCCCCCTGAACTTAGCCAGCCCCAGCATTTT.

This clonotype has only one observation. The chain is built from TRBV12-3 or TRBV12-4 and TRBJ2-5, with D possibly called TRBD1 or TRBD2 (5 bases each). V was cut by 6 bases and J by 5 bases, with 10 bases left in between. There are 12 residues in the CDR3. Written as DNA, the CDR3 is TGTGCCAGCAGCTCCTGGGGGGAGACCCAGTACTTC. This sequence encodes CASSSWGETQYF.

This clonotype was detected only a few times. Mismatch with germline at one junction end may stem from a read error. The chain links TRBV6-6 to TRBJ1-2; D ambiguous. The CDR3 totals 14 residues. Per the germline V gene, CDR1 is MNHNY and CDR2 is SVGAGI (reference sequence). The DNA for the CDR3 is TGTGCCAGCAGATACTCTACCAACAACTATGGCTACACCTTC. This gives the protein CASRYSTNNYGYTF.

The chain uses TRBV27 and TRBJ2-7; D tentatively fits TRBD1 or TRBD2 (5 bases each). V was pared by 4 bases and J by 2 bases, with 12 bases between. Germline CDR1 and CDR2: MNHEY and SMNVEV (reference sequence). The CDR3 contains 14 residues. The CDR3: CASSWGPSPYEQYF. The CDR3 nucleotides read TGTGCCAGCAGTTGGGGACCCTCCCCCTACGAGCAGTACTTC.

The gene calls are TRBV7-6 and TRBJ1-1; D is possibly TRBD1 (5 bases). The germline CDR1 and CDR2 sequences are SGHVS and FNYEAQ. The length of the CDR3 is 15 residues. Trimming shortened V by 1 base and J by 4 bases, and 13 bases separated the two germline ends. DNA for the CDR3: TGTGCCAGCAGCTTAGGGGCTCAGGGAGGCACTGAAGCTTTCTTT. This sequence encodes CASSLGAQGGTEAFF.

The chain recombines TRBV7-2 with TRBJ2-5; D might be TRBD2 (6 bases). Germline V gene sequence: CDR1 SGHTA, CDR2 FQGNSA. There are 18 residues in the CDR3. Trimming pared 1 base from V and 2 bases from J, leaving 20 bases between. The CDR3 nucleotides read TGTGCCAGCAGCTTAGGTCTGGCCCTGGGCGGGGAACAAGAGACCCAGTACTTC. Translating gives CASSLGLALGGEQETQYF.

The sample holds many counts of this clonotype. V usage is TRBV7-2 and J usage is TRBJ2-5; D is perhaps TRBD2 (5 bases). This CDR3 contains 14 residues. Germline lookup yields CDR1 SGHTA and CDR2 FQGNSA. The V end lost 5 bases, the J end lost 2 bases, and 12 bases lay between the germline ends. CDR3 bases: TGTGCCAGCAGCCCGAGGGCCCTACAAGAGACCCAGTACTTC. It yields the protein CASSPRALQETQYF. Together with reference TRBV7-2 and TRBJ2-5, the CDR3 gives the full variable domain: GAGVSQSPSNKVTEKGKDVELRCDPISGHTALYWYRQSLGQGLEFLIYFQGNSAPDKSGLPSDRFSAERTGGSVSTLTIQRTQQEDSAVYLCASSPRALQETQYFGPGTRLLVL.

The V and J genes are TRBV5-4 and TRBJ1-2, with 7 bases aligning to TRBD1. The CDR3 has 16 residues. Germline CDR1 and CDR2: SGHNT and YYREEE (reference sequence). Trimming removed 0 bases from V and 4 bases from J; junction bases left unmatched: 9. The CDR3 loop is CASSLAGPGQAYGYTF. The CDR3 coding sequence is TGTGCCAGCAGCTTGGCGGGACCCGGACAGGCCTATGGCTACACCTTC.

The chain is built from TRBV12-5 and TRBJ2-1; possibly TRBD2 for D (6 bases). The V end was cut by 9 bases, the J end by 0 bases, with 12 bases between. The CDR3 spans 14 residues. CDR1 and CDR2 from the germline V gene are LGHNT and FRNRAP. CDR3 loop: CASGRGSSYNEQFF. The DNA for the CDR3 is TGTGCTAGCGGCCGGGGGAGCTCCTACAATGAGCAGTTCTTC. Filled out from reference TRBV12-5 and TRBJ2-1, the complete variable domain reads DARVTQTPRHKVTEMGQEVTMRCQPILGHNTVFWYRQTMMQGLELLAYFRNRAPLDDSGMPKDRFSAEMPDATLATLKIQPSEPRDSAVYFCASGRGSSYNEQFFGPGTRLTVL.

This clonotype was picked up many times. The chain is built from TRBV7-9 and TRBJ1-1; 8 bases align to TRBD1. CDR3 length equals 15 residues. The V gene end was trimmed by 5 bases and the J gene end by 3 bases; junction bases not matched to a gene: 8. Looked up from germline, CDR1 is SEHNR and CDR2 is FQNEAQ (reference sequence). CDR3 in amino acids: CASSADRGMYTEAFF. The CDR3 coding sequence is TGTGCCAGCAGCGCCGACAGGGGTATGTACACTGAAGCTTTCTTT.

The chain couples TRBV4-3 to TRBJ2-3; D remains ambiguous. This CDR3 region has 15 residues. V dropped 2 bases and J dropped 4 bases, with 13 bases sitting between them. Germline CDR1 LGHNA, CDR2 YSLEER. As DNA, the CDR3 is TGCGCCAGCAGCCAATTTTACTCGGTAGCAGATACGCAGTATTTT. Its protein is CASSQFYSVADTQYF.

The chain carries TRBV7-8 and TRBJ1-4, with D hard to call. Trimming took off 5 bases at V and 13 bases at J, with 26 bases between the two ends. The CDR3 length is 16 residues. CDR1 is SGHVS and CDR2 is FQNEAQ in the germline V gene. CDR3 in amino acids: CASSPPQSILPEGLFF. In nucleotides, the CDR3 is TGTGCCAGCAGCCCCCCACAGTCCATTCTCCCTGAGGGACTGTTTTTT.

This clonotype occurred a few times. This sequence joins TRBV7-3 and TRBJ2-1; no firm D call. The germline gives CDR1 SGHTA, CDR2 FQGTGA. V was shortened by 8 bases and J by 8 bases, with 19 bases between the two germline ends. The CDR3 loop spans 14 amino acids. Here the CDR3 reads CASSPGGGVDEQFF. The DNA of the CDR3 is TGTGCCAGCTCCCCGGGTGGTGGGGTCGATGAGCAGTTCTTC.

This clonotype was seen more than once but under ten times. The chain combines TRBV12-3 or TRBV12-4 with TRBJ2-2; the match to TRBD1 covers 8 bases. The CDR3 covers 14 residues. J gave up 7 bases and V 3 bases, and 4 bases lay outside the gene matches. DNA for the CDR3: TGTGCCAGCAGTTTGACAGGGGTGGTCGGGGAGCTGTTTTTT. It codes for CASSLTGVVGELFF.

This clonotype was seen many times. This chain uses TRBV3-1 with TRBJ2-6; the D gene is possibly TRBD2 (6 bases). From germline, CDR1 is LGHDT and CDR2 YNNKEL (reference sequence). V was clipped by 0 bases and J by 0 bases, with 18 bases between them. This CDR3 comprises 20 residues. In DNA, the CDR3 is TGTGCCAGCAGCCAAGATTTTAGCGGCAGAGGATACTCTGGGGCCAACGTCCTGACTTTC. Protein sequence: CASSQDFSGRGYSGANVLTF.

The V and J genes are TRBV7-9 and TRBJ2-3, with D perhaps TRBD2 (6 bases). V gave up 6 bases and J gave up 1 base, with 14 bases separating them. Germline assignment: CDR1 SEHNR and CDR2 FQNEAQ (reference sequence). CDR3 length equals 15 residues. For the CDR3, the DNA is TGTGCCAGCAGGGCGACTAGTTCTGGCACAGATACGCAGTATTTT. Translation: CASRATSSGTDTQYF.

The CDR3 DNA is TGCGCCAGCAGCCAAAGGGGTCTCTACAATGAGCAGTTCTTC. This sequence encodes CASSQRGLYNEQFF. The chain links TRBV4-3 to TRBJ2-1; possible D gene TRBD1, 5 bases. The CDR3 covers 14 residues. V lost 2 bases to trimming and J lost 3 bases, with 8 bases between them. In germline, CDR1 is LGHNA, CDR2 YSLEER.

This clonotype was seen a few times. The rearrangement links TRBV6-2 or TRBV6-3 to TRBJ2-2, with D uncertain. CDR3 size: 17 residues. V dropped 7 bases and J dropped 0 bases, with 18 bases sitting between them. Germline values: CDR1 MNHEY, CDR2 SVGEGT. The CDR3 DNA reads TGTGCCAGCACCAGACGAGGCGTGTCCGCGAACACCGGGGAGCTGTTTTTT. This sequence encodes CASTRRGVSANTGELFF.

The rearrangement uses TRBV3-1 and TRBJ2-5; 16 bases align to TRBD2. The V gene end was trimmed by 3 bases and the J gene end by 2 bases; junction bases not matched to a gene: 3. Germline V gives CDR1 LGHDT, CDR2 YNNKEL (reference sequence). The CDR3 is made up of 17 amino acids. CDR3 DNA sequence: TGTGCCAGCAGCCAGGGACTAGCGGGGGGGCCTCAAGAGACCCAGTACTTC. Amino acids: CASSQGLAGGPQETQYF.

CDR3 region: CASAPLKRTTDTQYF. The CDR3, as DNA: TGTGCCAGCGCCCCCCTGAAACGAACCACAGATACGCAGTATTTT. The V call is TRBV7-9, the J call TRBJ2-3; unclear D gene. The CDR3 loop spans 15 amino acids. V was cut by 8 bases and J by 2 bases, with 17 bases left in between. Germline CDR1 and CDR2: SEHNR and FQNEAQ (reference sequence). Full variable domain (rest looked up from reference TRBV7-9 and TRBJ2-3): DTGVSQNPRHKITKRGQNVTFRCDPISEHNRLYWYRQTLGQGPEFLTYFQNEAQLEKSRLLSDRFSAERPKGSFSTLEIQRTEQGDSAMYLCASAPLKRTTDTQYFGPGTRLTVL.

The V gene is TRBV6-6, the J gene TRBJ2-1; D is perhaps TRBD1 (6 bases). Germline CDR1 reads MNHNY; CDR2 reads SVGAGI (reference sequence). This CDR3 region has 15 residues. V shed 8 bases and J shed 9 bases, with 23 bases lying between them. The CDR3 bases are TGTGCCAGCCTCCTGGTAGGGACCCCCAGGGGTGAGCAGTTCTTC. It encodes CASLLVGTPRGEQFF.

In this sample, this clonotype turned up many times. J is TRBJ2-2 and V is TRBV5-1; TRBD1 aligns across 9 bases. V dropped 1 base and J dropped 0; count of bases not matched to a gene: 16. The CDR3 sequence is 21 residues long. Germline V gene data show CDR1 as SGHRS and CDR2 as YFSETQ. CDR3 in DNA: TGCGCCAGCAGCTTGAGCCGAAGAGGGACAGGGCCCCTCTCGAACACCGGGGAGCTGTTTTTT. The encoded protein is CASSLSRRGTGPLSNTGELFF.

The chain has TRBV5-1 and TRBJ2-3; 10 positions agree with TRBD2. J gave up 2 bases and V 2 bases, and 14 bases lay outside the gene matches. CDR3 length equals 19 residues. Germline loops: CDR1 SGHRS, CDR2 YFSETQ. CDR3 residues: CASSLPESGGASPTDTQYF. The CDR3, as DNA: TGCGCCAGCAGCTTACCCGAAAGCGGGGGGGCCTCCCCCACAGATACGCAGTATTTT. The variable domain in full, completed from reference TRBV5-1 and TRBJ2-3, reads KAGVTQTPRYLIKTRGQQVTLSCSPISGHRSVSWYQQTPGQGLQFLFEYFSETQRNKGNFPGRFSGRQFSNSRSEMNVSTLELGDSALYLCASSLPESGGASPTDTQYFGPGTRLTVL.

The chain links TRBV6-1 to TRBJ2-7; D remains ambiguous. V shed 7 bases and J shed 6 bases, with 19 bases lying between them. CDR3 size: 14 residues. Looked up from germline, CDR1 is MNHNS and CDR2 is SASEGT. The CDR3 is CASNQWEAQFEQYF. Written as DNA, the CDR3 is TGTGCCAGCAATCAGTGGGAAGCGCAGTTCGAGCAGTACTTC.

The chain carries TRBV20-1 and TRBJ1-5; tentative D call: TRBD1 (6 bases). This CDR3 contains 16 residues. The germline CDR1 and CDR2 sequences are DFQATT and SNEGSKA (reference sequence). V was cut by 0 bases and J by 2 bases, with 14 bases left in between. CDR3 nucleotide sequence: TGCAGTGCTAGAGACCCTACGGACAGCCGCAATCAGCCCCAGCATTTT. Protein: CSARDPTDSRNQPQHF.

This clonotype was recorded many times. The rearrangement links TRBV6-1 to TRBJ1-1; 8 bases agree with TRBD1. V lost 6 bases to trimming and J lost 5 bases; unmatched junction nucleotides: 5. The CDR3 sequence is 13 residues long. Germline-derived CDR1 and CDR2 are MNHNS and SASEGT. CDR3 sequence reads: CASSTGGGTEAFF. CDR3 DNA sequence: TGTGCCAGCAGCACAGGGGGGGGGACTGAAGCTTTCTTT.

This clonotype was found a few times. The chain couples TRBV28 to TRBJ1-5, with a possible D match to TRBD1 (6 bases). Germline V lookup: CDR1 MDHEN, CDR2 SYDVKM. The CDR3 contains 13 residues. Between the trimmed V and J ends, which lost 6 bases and 3 bases, there was a span of 9 bases. The CDR3 coding sequence is TGTGCCAGCAGCTGGACAGTCAATCAGCCCCAGCATTTT. It encodes CASSWTVNQPQHF. Filled out from reference TRBV28 and TRBJ1-5, the complete variable domain reads DVKVTQSSRYLVKRTGEKVFLECVQDMDHENMFWYRQDPGLGLRLIYFSYDVKMKEKGDIPEGYSVSREKKERFSLILESASTNQTSMYLCASSWTVNQPQHFGDGTRLSIL.

CDR3 in DNA: TGTGCCAGTAGTATCCCGGGACGCTTATATCAGCCCCAGCATTTT. Protein product: CASSIPGRLYQPQHF. The rearrangement links TRBV19 to TRBJ1-5; perhaps TRBD1 as D (5 bases). CDR3 size: 15 residues. V shed 3 bases and J shed 5 bases, with 14 bases lying between them. Germline CDR1 is LNHDA and CDR2 is SQIVND (reference sequence).

The rearrangement uses TRBV19 and TRBJ2-5; D is ambiguous. Germline-derived CDR1 and CDR2 are LNHDA and SQIVND (reference sequence). CDR3 length equals 13 residues. V lost 5 bases, J lost 5 bases, and 12 bases lay in between. The CDR3, as DNA: TGTGCCAGTAGTGGATGGCTTGGGGAGACCCAGTACTTC. Protein: CASSGWLGETQYF.

This clonotype was seen repeatedly, ten times or more. The rearrangement joins TRBV27 to TRBJ2-7; perhaps TRBD2 as D (6 bases). Between the trimmed V and J ends, which lost 5 bases and 6 bases, there was a span of 20 bases. The germline gives CDR1 MNHEY, CDR2 SMNVEV (reference sequence). The CDR3 consists of 15 residues. Here the CDR3 DNA reads TGTGCCAGCAGTCCCAGCGGGTTAGGTATCGGCGAGCAGTACTTC. This gives the protein CASSPSGLGIGEQYF.